The 23 T cell receptor beta chains below all came from one sample that was sequenced in a study of blood T cells in healthy people across ages. The use of a sample-barcoded 5' primer and a J-beta primer mix characterized a second PCR of 7 to 11 cycles. TCRdb recomputed calls from the 5' RACE reads with MiXCR, one row per CDR3 protein. The sample lists fewer than 2,000,000 distinct CDR3 sequences, almost 35% occurring once. The sample consisted of blood. These receptor sequences come from a woman aged 25 to 45 in good health.

This clonotype showed up just a few times. The rearrangement uses TRBV29-1 and TRBJ1-2; 8 bases agree with TRBD1. Germline-derived CDR1 and CDR2 are SQVTM and ANQGSEA. The CDR3 runs 13 residues. The V and J ends lost 5 bases and 6 bases, in that order; junction bases with no gene match: 8. The CDR3 loop is CSVLPDRVDGYTF. Written as DNA, the CDR3 is TGCAGCGTTCTCCCGGACAGGGTTGATGGCTACACCTTC.

Written as DNA, the CDR3 is TGTGCCAGCAGCCAAGGGGTGGGACTCGCGAGCTCCTACGAGCAGTACTTC. Its protein product is CASSQGVGLASSYEQYF. The chain recombines TRBV3-1 with TRBJ2-7, with D tentatively TRBD2 (6 bases). CDR3 length equals 17 residues. The germline V gene encodes CDR1 LGHDT and CDR2 YNNKEL (reference sequence). Trimming removed 1 base from V and 0 bases from J, with 16 bases in between.

This chain joins TRBV4-1 and TRBJ1-1; the D gene is possibly TRBD1 (6 bases). The germline V gene has CDR1 MGHRA and CDR2 YSYEKL. V was cut by 0 bases and J by 4 bases, with 15 bases left in between. This CDR3 is 16 amino acids long. The CDR3 nucleotides are TGCGCCAGCAGCCAAGATCGGGCGGGGGGGCCCACTGAAGCTTTCTTT. The encoded protein is CASSQDRAGGPTEAFF.

The rearrangement uses TRBV7-8 and TRBJ1-5, with no clear D. Germline V CDR1 and CDR2: SGHVS, FQNEAQ. The germline V and J ends were trimmed by 5 bases and 6 bases, with 20 bases remaining between them. There are 16 residues in the CDR3. Here the CDR3 DNA reads TGTGCCAGCAGCGCCACCCGGGCCCCCATAAGTCAGCCCCAGCATTTT. Its translation is CASSATRAPISQPQHF.

This clonotype has only a few counts. The chain is built from TRBV7-9 and TRBJ2-7; 9 bases are shared with TRBD2. CDR1 SEHNR and CDR2 FQNEAQ come from the germline V gene (reference sequence). V lost 3 bases and J lost 5; bases outside the gene matches: 8. The CDR3 consists of 15 residues. The CDR3 protein is CASSFRAGGDDEQYF. CDR3 bases: TGTGCCAGCAGCTTCCGAGCGGGAGGCGATGACGAGCAGTACTTC.

This clonotype has a handful of counts. The chain carries TRBV5-1 and TRBJ2-5, with D possibly matching TRBD1 (5 bases). V dropped 0 bases and J dropped 4 bases, with 13 bases sitting between them. CDR3 length equals 15 residues. CDR1 and CDR2 (germline): SGHRS, YFSETQ. Here the CDR3 reads CASSLEAREGETQYF. As DNA, the CDR3 is TGCGCCAGCAGCTTGGAAGCCAGGGAAGGAGAGACCCAGTACTTC.

This clonotype was detected a few times. This chain joins TRBV19 and TRBJ2-3; 10 nucleotides agree with TRBD2. This CDR3 has 16 residues. Germline CDR1 LNHDA, CDR2 SQIVND (reference sequence). V dropped 7 bases and J dropped 2; count of bases not matched to a gene: 9. CDR3 residues: CASTPLAGGNTDTQYF. In nucleotides, the CDR3 is TGTGCCAGTACTCCTTTAGCGGGAGGCAACACAGATACGCAGTATTTT.

This clonotype showed up many times. This chain connects TRBV29-1 to TRBJ1-2; D ambiguous. Between the trimmed V and J ends, which lost 5 bases and 0 bases, there was a span of 4 bases. Per the germline V gene, CDR1 is SQVTM and CDR2 is ANQGSEA. The CDR3 covers 11 residues. DNA for the CDR3: TGCAGCGTTACAGCTAACTATGGCTACACCTTC. Amino acid sequence: CSVTANYGYTF.

The J gene is TRBJ2-5, the V gene TRBV7-2; a possible D gene is TRBD2 (6 bases). Trimming removed 5 bases from V and 2 bases from J, with 12 bases in between. Looked up from germline, CDR1 is SGHTA and CDR2 is FQGNSA. The CDR3 consists of 14 residues. The CDR3, as DNA: TGTGCCAGCAGCACTCCGCGGGAACAAGAGACCCAGTACTTC. This codes for CASSTPREQETQYF.

The genes are TRBV28 and TRBJ2-7; D unresolved. Germline-derived CDR1 and CDR2 are MDHEN and SYDVKM. V lost 7 bases and J 7 bases, leaving 14 bases between the germline ends. The CDR3 spans 12 residues. This CDR3 is CASNANAREQYF. The DNA of the CDR3 is TGTGCCAGCAACGCTAATGCAAGGGAGCAGTACTTC.

V is TRBV9 and J is TRBJ2-7; tentatively, D is TRBD1 or TRBD2 (7 bases each). V lost 0 bases and J lost 3, with 13 bases in between. The CDR3 contains 15 residues. Germline CDR1 is SGDLS and CDR2 is YYNGEE. CDR3 sequence (DNA): TGTGCCAGCAGCGTAGGAGCAGGGGGGGACTACGAGCAGTACTTC. Its translation: CASSVGAGGDYEQYF.

This chain joins TRBV4-2 and TRBJ2-2; D not resolved. V was shortened by 0 bases and J by 0 bases, with 8 bases between the two germline ends. CDR3 length: 16 amino acids. Looked up from germline, CDR1 is LGHNA and CDR2 is YNFKEQ. DNA of the CDR3: TGTGCCAGCAGCCAAGAGACCCTAACGAACACCGGGGAGCTGTTTTTT. Translated: CASSQETLTNTGELFF.

About this clonotype: An end of the junction does not agree with germline; a read error may underlie this. The chain has TRBV27 and TRBJ2-7; D may match TRBD1 or TRBD2 (8 bases each). The length of the CDR3 is 15 residues. CDR1 and CDR2 (germline): MNHEY, SMNVEV (reference sequence). This CDR3 is CTSSSGTGLRGEQYF. For the CDR3, the DNA is TGTACCAGCAGTAGCGGGACAGGTCTACGGGGGGAGCAGTACTTC.

This clonotype was recorded a few times. The chain has TRBV20-1 and TRBJ1-6; D is undetermined. There are 15 residues in the CDR3. Germline CDR1 and CDR2: DFQATT and SNEGSKA (reference sequence). Between the trimmed V and J ends, which lost 5 bases and 12 bases, there was a span of 23 bases. The CDR3 region has the DNA TGCAGTGCTGGAGCCTCTTTAGGGTTTTTTGGACCCCTCCACTTT. Residues: CSAGASLGFFGPLHF.

V gene TRBV4-1 combines with J gene TRBJ1-2; D is perhaps TRBD1 (5 bases). The V end was cut by 0 bases, the J end by 4 bases, with 15 bases between. Germline CDR1 MGHRA, CDR2 YSYEKL. This CDR3 has 16 residues. CDR3 residues: CASSQDWPGPSYGYTF. As DNA, the CDR3 is TGCGCCAGCAGCCAAGATTGGCCAGGGCCTTCCTATGGCTACACCTTC.

This chain links TRBV7-9 with TRBJ1-1; D is ambiguous. Trimming pared 3 bases from V and 7 bases from J, leaving 9 bases between. This CDR3 region has 12 residues. Germline CDR1 and CDR2: SEHNR and FQNEAQ (reference sequence). CDR3 residues: CASSFGFDEAFF. The CDR3 DNA reads as TGTGCCAGCAGCTTCGGGTTTGATGAAGCTTTCTTT.

The chain joins TRBV7-8 to TRBJ2-7; the match to TRBD2 covers 8 bases. J lost 3 bases, V lost 5 bases, and 12 bases had no gene match. The CDR3 contains 16 residues. Per the germline V gene, CDR1 is SGHVS and CDR2 is FQNEAQ. In nucleotides, the CDR3 is TGTGCCAGCAGCCCCTCCGTGGGTAGCGGGGACTACGAGCAGTACTTC. This encodes CASSPSVGSGDYEQYF. Looking up the rest from reference TRBV7-8 and TRBJ2-7 gives the full variable domain: GAGVSQSPRYKVAKRGQDVALRCDPISGHVSLFWYQQALGQGPEFLTYFQNEAQLDKSGLPSDRFFAERPEGSVSTLKIQRTQQEDSAVYLCASSPSVGSGDYEQYFGPGTRLTVT.

The genes are TRBV3-1 and TRBJ2-5; TRBD2 matches at 10 bases. The CDR3 extends over 17 amino acids. Looked up from germline, CDR1 is LGHDT and CDR2 is YNNKEL (reference sequence). Trimming at V came to 0 bases and at J to 3 bases, leaving 7 bases not matched to a gene. CDR3 coding DNA: TGTGCCAGCAGCCAAGAATACAGCGGGGGGGCAAAAGAGACCCAGTACTTC. This encodes CASSQEYSGGAKETQYF.

V is TRBV6-1 and J is TRBJ1-5; D is uncertain. V lost 7 bases and J 8 bases, leaving 9 bases between the germline ends. Germline V gene data show CDR1 as MNHNS and CDR2 as SASEGT. The CDR3 totals 11 residues. Here the CDR3 reads CASIQPKPQHF. The CDR3 DNA reads as TGTGCCAGCATCCAACCGAAGCCCCAGCATTTT.

The J gene is TRBJ1-2, the V gene TRBV5-1, with TRBD1 matching over 10 bases. The germline V gene has CDR1 SGHRS and CDR2 YFSETQ. V dropped 3 bases and J dropped 5; count of bases not matched to a gene: 7. This CDR3 is built from 15 residues. The DNA of the CDR3 is TGCGCCAGCAGCTCCCCGGGACAGGGGTTATATGGCTACACCTTC. It encodes CASSSPGQGLYGYTF.

This clonotype has a handful of counts. The chain is built from TRBV5-5 and TRBJ2-4; TRBD1 aligns across 10 bases. This CDR3 spans 16 amino acids. Germline values: CDR1 SGHKS, CDR2 YYEKEE (reference sequence). Trimming took 4 bases from V and 0 from J; bases not matched to a gene: 4. The CDR3 sequence is CASSLGDRGAKNIQYF. CDR3 DNA sequence: TGTGCCAGCAGCCTGGGGGACAGGGGAGCCAAAAACATTCAGTACTTC.

V usage is TRBV28 and J usage is TRBJ1-4, with a tentative D call TRBD1 (6 bases). Germline V gene lookup returns CDR1 MDHEN and CDR2 SYDVKM. CDR3 size: 19 residues. The V end lost 9 bases, the J end lost 1 base, and 27 bases lay between the germline ends. The CDR3 here is CASFSFSGAKERTNEKLFF. In DNA form, the CDR3 reads TGTGCCAGTTTCAGTTTCTCAGGGGCAAAGGAAAGAACTAATGAAAAACTGTTTTTT.

V is TRBV20-1 and J is TRBJ2-5, with a possible D match to TRBD2 (6 bases). The CDR3 consists of 14 residues. Trimming stripped 6 bases from V and 1 base from J, with 15 bases between. Germline assignment: CDR1 DFQATT and CDR2 SNEGSKA (reference sequence). CDR3 coding DNA: TGCAGTGCGGCACCTCGGACTATCCAAGAGACCCAGTACTTC. Encoded protein: CSAAPRTIQETQYF.